The 28 T cell receptor beta chains below were found in one sample sequenced in a study of cytomegalovirus exposure and HLA in healthy donors. Primers: 60 Vbeta forward and 13 Jbeta reverse. The table came from immunoSEQ multiplex PCR; TCRdb's copy has only in-frame clones and leaves some out. The sample lists 85,000 to 110,000 clones; around three quarters were seen once. What was sequenced was PBMCs. These receptors were taken from a woman younger than 30 in good health and CMV-seropositive.

This rearrangement joins TRBV6-5 to TRBJ1-1; 7 nucleotides line up with TRBD1. Germline CDR1 reads MNHEY; CDR2 reads SVGAGI. This CDR3 is 14 amino acids long. V lost 6 bases, J lost 1 base, and 5 bases stayed unmatched. CDR3 sequence: CASSSRGANTEAFF. The CDR3 DNA reads as TGTGCCAGCAGCTCCAGGGGGGCGAACACTGAAGCTTTCTTT.

This clone was seen a single time. This chain links TRBV2 with TRBJ2-2; 7 bases fit TRBD2. The V gene's germline CDR1 is SNHLY and CDR2 FYNNEI. J was trimmed by 9 bases and V by 6 bases; bases with no gene match: 10. The CDR3 extends over 14 amino acids. CDR3 nucleotide sequence: TGTGCCAGCAGAGTTAGCGGGCTTGGCCGGGAGCTGTTTTTT. Its translation is CASRVSGLGRELFF.

The chain is built from TRBV11-2 and TRBJ2-3; 9 nucleotides align to TRBD1. The CDR3 has 15 residues. Looked up from germline, CDR1 is SGHAT and CDR2 is FQNNGV. The V and J ends lost 5 bases and 1 base, in that order; junction bases with no gene match: 4. The CDR3 region has the DNA TGTGCCAGCAGCGACCGGGACAGGGGCACAGATACGCAGTATTTT. The encoded protein is CASSDRDRGTDTQYF. The whole variable domain, remainder taken from reference TRBV11-2 and TRBJ2-3, is EAGVAQSPRYKIIEKRQSVAFWCNPISGHATLYWYQQILGQGPKLLIQFQNNGVVDDSQLPKDRFSAERLKGVDSTLKIQPAKLEDSAVYLCASSDRDRGTDTQYFGPGTRLTVL.

This chain uses TRBV10-1 with TRBJ2-1; D not certain. The CDR3 length is 15 residues. Germline values: CDR1 WNHNN, CDR2 SYGVQD (reference sequence). V lost 7 bases and J 2 bases, leaving 15 bases between the germline ends. The CDR3 region is CASTFLPAPYNEQFF. CDR3 coding DNA: TGCGCCAGCACCTTTCTACCCGCTCCCTACAATGAGCAGTTCTTC.

The chain links TRBV18 to TRBJ2-7, with TRBD1 identical over 8 bases. The trim removed 3 bases at V and 0 bases at J, leaving 28 bases unmatched. The CDR3 loop spans 23 amino acids. From germline, CDR1 is KGHSH and CDR2 LQKENI. CDR3 sequence reads: CASSPQPIPVTGMWGQDSYEQYF. CDR3 nucleotides: TGTGCCAGCTCACCCCAGCCCATACCCGTAACGGGAATGTGGGGACAGGACTCCTACGAGCAGTACTTC.

The table lists this clone with a count of one. The chain couples TRBV7-2 to TRBJ2-7; D might be TRBD1 (6 bases). Germline CDR1 and CDR2: SGHTA and FQGNSA. V gave up 1 base and J gave up 3 bases, with 10 bases separating them. The CDR3 length is 14 residues. CDR3 nucleotides: TGTGCCAGCAGCTTAGGCCCACAGGGCTACGAGCAGTACTTC. The encoded protein is CASSLGPQGYEQYF.

The rearrangement links TRBV13 to TRBJ2-7; D might be TRBD2 (6 bases). Between the trimmed V and J ends, which lost 6 bases and 2 bases, there was a span of 20 bases. CDR3 size: 16 residues. Per the germline V gene, CDR1 is PRHDT and CDR2 is FYEKMQ (reference sequence). The DNA for the CDR3 is TGTGCCAGCAGGCAAAGTGGGTGGGGCGGGGCCTACGAGCAGTACTTC. Its protein product is CASRQSGWGGAYEQYF.

The chain recombines TRBV11-2 with TRBJ2-2, with TRBD2 identical over 9 bases. The CDR3 is made up of 17 amino acids. Germline V gene data show CDR1 as SGHAT and CDR2 as FQNNGV. The V gene end was trimmed by 1 base and the J gene end by 2 bases; junction bases not matched to a gene: 5. The CDR3 bases are TGTGCCAGCAGCTTAGGAGTTAGCGGGGGTAACACCGGGGAGCTGTTTTTT. It translates to CASSLGVSGGNTGELFF. Complete variable domain (other parts from reference TRBV11-2 and TRBJ2-2): EAGVAQSPRYKIIEKRQSVAFWCNPISGHATLYWYQQILGQGPKLLIQFQNNGVVDDSQLPKDRFSAERLKGVDSTLKIQPAKLEDSAVYLCASSLGVSGGNTGELFFGEGSRLTVL.

The chain combines TRBV4-3 with TRBJ1-1, with D maybe TRBD1 (5 bases). Germline V gene sequence: CDR1 LGHNA, CDR2 YSLEER. Trimming shortened V by 3 bases and J by 1 base, and 12 bases separated the two germline ends. The CDR3 is made up of 15 amino acids. CDR3 amino acids: CASSHTTDPNTEAFF. Here the CDR3 DNA reads TGCGCCAGCAGCCACACGACAGACCCGAACACTGAAGCTTTCTTT.

Only one count was recorded for this clone. The rearrangement joins TRBV30 to TRBJ1-1, with a weak D call TRBD1 (5 bases). The length of the CDR3 is 14 residues. From germline, CDR1 is GTSNPN and CDR2 SVGIG (reference sequence). The V end was cut by 6 bases, the J end by 10 bases, with 24 bases between. The CDR3 protein is CACQQLATHRGAFF. The CDR3 DNA reads TGTGCCTGTCAGCAATTGGCTACTCATAGGGGAGCTTTCTTT.

The chain links TRBV6-5 to TRBJ2-7; tentatively, D is TRBD2 (5 bases). V was clipped by 0 bases and J by 3 bases, with 12 bases between them. The CDR3 spans 15 residues. CDR1 and CDR2 from the germline V gene are MNHEY and SVGAGI. CDR3 DNA: TGTGCCAGCAGTTACTCGAGGGTCGCTTTCTACGAGCAGTACTTC. Translating it yields CASSYSRVAFYEQYF.

J is TRBJ2-2 and V is TRBV13; 10 bases are a match to TRBD2. CDR3 size: 16 residues. Germline values: CDR1 PRHDT, CDR2 FYEKMQ (reference sequence). V shed 5 bases and J 2 bases; nucleotides not matched to a gene: 5. CDR3 sequence: CASSRRLAGNTGELFF. The CDR3 DNA follows: TGTGCCAGCAGCCGGAGACTAGCGGGTAACACCGGGGAGCTGTTTTTT.

This clone has just one count. The chain employs TRBV6-6 and TRBJ2-7; the D is unclear. Germline loops: CDR1 MNHNY, CDR2 SVGAGI (reference sequence). V shed 4 bases and J shed 5 bases, with 12 bases lying between them. The CDR3 runs 13 residues. This chain's CDR3 is CASSWSQGNEQYF. CDR3 sequence (DNA): TGTGCCAGCAGTTGGAGCCAAGGCAACGAGCAGTACTTC.

The chain recombines TRBV2 with TRBJ2-1; 15 nucleotides agree with TRBD2. V lost 6 bases, J lost 9 bases, and 6 bases stayed unmatched. Germline-derived CDR1 and CDR2 are SNHLY and FYNNEI. CDR3 length: 15 amino acids. CDR3 sequence: CASRLGTSGGLEQFF. In nucleotides, the CDR3 is TGTGCCAGCAGGCTCGGGACTAGCGGGGGGCTTGAGCAGTTCTTC.

This clone was seen a handful of times. The rearrangement uses TRBV4-1 and TRBJ1-4, with a tentative D call TRBD1 (5 bases). V lost 0 bases and J lost 5, with 10 bases in between. This CDR3 comprises 15 residues. CDR1 MGHRA and CDR2 YSYEKL come from the germline V gene. The CDR3, as DNA: TGCGCCAGCAGCCAAGATTCAGGGTGGAATGAAAAACTGTTTTTT. Encoded protein: CASSQDSGWNEKLFF.

The chain joins TRBV4-3 to TRBJ2-1, with 9 bases lining up with TRBD2. Per the germline V gene, CDR1 is LGHNA and CDR2 is YSLEER. V was clipped by 1 base and J by 5 bases; unmatched bases: 9. This CDR3 contains 17 residues. The CDR3 here is CASSQALAGRLNNEQFF. CDR3 DNA sequence: TGCGCCAGCAGCCAAGCCCTAGCGGGGCGCCTAAACAATGAGCAGTTCTTC.

This clone showed up just a few times. The genes are TRBV9 and TRBJ2-3; weak D call: TRBD2 (6 bases). Germline lookup yields CDR1 SGDLS and CDR2 YYNGEE. Trimming cost V 2 bases and J 0 bases, with 13 bases left between them. The CDR3 runs 16 residues. The CDR3: CASSVSGLLSTDTQYF. Here the CDR3 DNA reads TGTGCCAGCAGCGTCTCAGGACTACTTAGCACAGATACGCAGTATTTT.

This chain connects TRBV2 to TRBJ2-3; 12 bases line up with TRBD2. With V trimmed by 3 bases and J by 3 bases, 7 bases remained unmatched. Germline values: CDR1 SNHLY, CDR2 FYNNEI. CDR3 length: 17 residues. CDR3 in DNA: TGTGCCAGCAGTGATTATAAGCTAGCGGGGGGGACAGATACGCAGTATTTT. This encodes CASSDYKLAGGTDTQYF.

CDR3 protein: CASSFGLAGSMGYEQYF. The CDR3, as DNA: TGTGCCAGCAGTTTCGGGCTAGCGGGATCGATGGGCTACGAGCAGTACTTC. The chain carries TRBV28 and TRBJ2-7; 9 bases map to TRBD2. Germline trimming cut 3 bases from V and 3 bases from J; bases unmatched to any gene: 12. CDR1 and CDR2 (germline): MDHEN, SYDVKM. This CDR3 contains 17 residues.

The CDR3 loop reads CASSQDWTGANYGYTF. CDR3 coding DNA: TGCGCCAGCAGCCAAGATTGGACTGGGGCTAACTATGGCTACACCTTC. The V call is TRBV4-1, the J call TRBJ1-2, with D unclear. The CDR3 has 16 amino acids. The V end lost 0 bases, the J end lost 0 bases, and 11 bases lay between the germline ends. Per germline, CDR1 MGHRA and CDR2 YSYEKL.

This clone was observed once. This chain uses TRBV28 with TRBJ2-7; 7 nucleotides match TRBD1. V was clipped by 8 bases and J by 8 bases; unmatched bases: 12. This CDR3 contains 13 residues. Germline values: CDR1 MDHEN, CDR2 SYDVKM. The CDR3 loop reads CASELGGKYKQYF. DNA of the CDR3: TGTGCCAGCGAGTTAGGGGGCAAGTATAAGCAGTACTTC.

CDR3 residues: CASSLDGDYEQYF. Written as DNA, the CDR3 is TGTGCCAGCAGCTTGGACGGTGACTACGAGCAGTACTTC. The chain links TRBV5-6 to TRBJ2-7; D ambiguous. Between the trimmed V and J ends, which lost 0 bases and 3 bases, there was a span of 7 bases. The CDR3 contains 13 residues. Per germline, CDR1 SGHDT and CDR2 YYEEEE.

The rearrangement joins TRBV5-1 to TRBJ2-1, with unresolved D. CDR3 length: 13 residues. From germline, CDR1 is SGHRS and CDR2 YFSETQ. The V end lost 4 bases, the J end lost 4 bases, and 9 bases lay between the germline ends. The CDR3 is CASSPEPYNEQFF. In DNA, the CDR3 is TGCGCCAGCAGCCCGGAGCCTTACAATGAGCAGTTCTTC.

The chain joins TRBV6-4 to TRBJ2-1, with D tentatively TRBD1 (5 bases). This CDR3 is 13 amino acids long. Germline V lookup: CDR1 MRHNA, CDR2 SNTAGT. V gave up 5 bases and J gave up 10 bases, with 15 bases separating them. Here the CDR3 DNA reads TGTGCCAGCAGTTCCCGCGTGGGGCGCGAGCAGTTCTTC. Translation gives CASSSRVGREQFF.

J is TRBJ2-5 and V is TRBV5-6; D unclear. Trimming left V 0 bases short and J 9 bases short, with 15 bases between. The CDR3 covers 14 residues. Germline V lookup: CDR1 SGHDT, CDR2 YYEEEE. The CDR3 sequence: CASSLVMERLAQYF. CDR3 nucleotide sequence: TGTGCCAGCAGCTTGGTGATGGAGCGATTGGCCCAGTACTTC.

This clone occurred once. J is TRBJ2-7 and V is TRBV7-9; D is possibly TRBD1 (6 bases). Germline CDR1 and CDR2: SEHNR and FQNEAQ (reference sequence). V shed 5 bases and J shed 2 bases, with 19 bases lying between them. The CDR3 spans 16 residues. The CDR3 protein is CASSTPLGAGAYEQYF. The CDR3 nucleotides are TGTGCCAGCAGCACTCCATTGGGGGCAGGGGCCTACGAGCAGTACTTC.

The chain uses TRBV18 and TRBJ2-1, with TRBD2 matching over 11 bases. The V gene end was trimmed by 2 bases and the J gene end by 6 bases; junction bases not matched to a gene: 6. The germline gives CDR1 KGHSH, CDR2 LQKENI. The CDR3 runs to 16 residues. This CDR3 reads CASSPRGGLAANEQFF. The CDR3 coding sequence is TGTGCCAGCTCACCAAGGGGGGGACTAGCGGCCAATGAGCAGTTCTTC. Drawing the rest from reference TRBV18 and TRBJ2-1, the complete variable domain is NAGVMQNPRHLVRRRGQEARLRCSPMKGHSHVYWYRQLPEEGLKFMVYLQKENIIDESGMPKERFSAEFPKEGPSILRIQQVVRGDSAAYFCASSPRGGLAANEQFFGPGTRLTVL.

The chain recombines TRBV6-4 with TRBJ2-1, with 9 nucleotides matching TRBD1. Trimming took 2 bases from V and 5 from J; bases not matched to a gene: 7. CDR1 is MRHNA, CDR2 SNTAGT, per germline. The CDR3 length is 16 residues. Here the CDR3 DNA reads TGTGCCAGCAGTGACCCAATGGGGACAGGGCACAATGAGCAGTTCTTC. Translating it yields CASSDPMGTGHNEQFF.